The 21 T cell receptor beta chains given below trace back to one sample, sequenced in a study of blood T cell repertoires in COVID-19. Generated by immunoSEQ multiplex PCR, the TCRdb table keeps only in-frame clones and is missing some. Among about 140,000 clones, about 87% were seen once, and the ten largest hold 10% to 13%. Input material: peripheral blood. Receptor source: a man aged 55 to 70 with active or convalescent COVID-19.

Details on this clone: The germline gene is not matched at one end of the junction; a read error may be the cause. This rearrangement joins TRBV27 to TRBJ2-2, with a weak D call TRBD1 (5 bases). CDR3 length: 13 amino acids. CDR1 MNHEY and CDR2 SMNVEV come from the germline V gene (reference sequence). CDR3: CATSQGYTGELFF. CDR3 sequence (DNA): TGTGCCACCAGTCAGGGATACACCGGGGAGCTGTTTTTT.

This chain joins TRBV7-2 and TRBJ2-5, with 7 positions matching TRBD2. The V segment lost 1 base and the J segment 4 bases; nucleotides outside the gene matches: 12. The CDR3 runs 17 residues. Germline V gene sequence: CDR1 SGHTA, CDR2 FQGNSA. CDR3 DNA: TGTGCCAGCAGCTTAGGTTACCTAGCGGTTTCAGTAGAGACCCAGTACTTC. Its translation: CASSLGYLAVSVETQYF.

The chain joins TRBV19 to TRBJ2-7; TRBD1 aligns across 9 bases. After removal of 3 bases from V and 6 bases from J, the junction contained 6 bases not matched to a gene. The CDR3 has 14 residues. Germline values: CDR1 LNHDA, CDR2 SQIVND (reference sequence). This CDR3 reads CASSIAGTGPEQYF. The CDR3 DNA follows: TGTGCCAGTAGTATTGCCGGGACAGGGCCCGAGCAGTACTTC.

The DNA for the CDR3 is TGTGCCAGCAGCTTAGACGGGAGCACAGATACGCAGTATTTT. Its protein product is CASSLDGSTDTQYF. V and J are TRBV11-3 and TRBJ2-3; no reliable D call. V lost 0 bases to trimming and J lost 0 bases, with 4 bases between them. Germline CDR1 is SGHNT and CDR2 is YENEEA. The CDR3 is made up of 14 amino acids.

The chain uses TRBV21-1 and TRBJ2-3; TRBD2, as called in the table, went unchecked against the DNA. TRBV21-1 is described as a pseudogene. CDR3 length equals 15 residues. The CDR3 nucleotides read TGTGCCATCTTAGACGGGACTAGTAACACAGATACGCAGTATTTT. This translates into CAILDGTSNTDTQYF.

The chain couples TRBV5-6 to TRBJ2-5; TRBD1 aligns across 9 bases. Trimming removed 4 bases from V and 3 bases from J; junction bases left unmatched: 13. Per germline, CDR1 SGHDT and CDR2 YYEEEE. CDR3 length: 17 amino acids. The CDR3: CASSKRGWDRVKETQYF. Here the CDR3 DNA reads TGTGCCAGCAGCAAGCGAGGCTGGGACAGGGTCAAAGAGACCCAGTACTTC.

This clone was observed a single time. This sequence joins TRBV3-1 (or the pseudogene TRBV3-2) and TRBJ2-2; TRBD1 might be the D (5 bases). The V end lost 3 bases, the J end lost 1 base, and 12 bases lay between the germline ends. The CDR3 is 16 residues long. Germline V gene lookup returns CDR1 LGHDT and CDR2 YNNKEL (reference sequence). The CDR3 sequence: CASSHRWGWNTGELFF. Written as DNA, the CDR3 is TGTGCCAGCAGCCACCGGTGGGGCTGGAACACCGGGGAGCTGTTTTTT.

The genes are TRBV6-5 and TRBJ2-7; TRBD1 agrees at 8 bases. Losses at the gene ends were 0 bases for V and 4 bases for J; bases not matched to a gene: 2. The CDR3 loop spans 14 amino acids. From germline, CDR1 is MNHEY and CDR2 SVGAGI. In DNA, the CDR3 is TGTGCCAGCAGTTACTCGCACAGGGGGTACGAGCAGTACTTC. Protein: CASSYSHRGYEQYF.

The CDR3 protein is CASSSTPKGEGKKKETQYF. The CDR3 DNA is TGTGCCAGCAGCTCGACTCCCAAGGGGGAGGGAAAAAAGAAAGAGACCCAGTACTTC. This rearrangement joins TRBV7-2 to TRBJ2-5, with D possibly matching TRBD2 (7 bases). This CDR3 contains 19 residues. From germline, CDR1 is SGHTA and CDR2 FQGNSA. The V end lost 4 bases, the J end lost 3 bases, and 27 bases lay between the germline ends.

Only one count was recorded for this clone. J is TRBJ2-7 and V is TRBV11-1, with 12 bases matching TRBD2. V shed 5 bases, J shed 2 bases, and the junction held 4 bases outside the gene matches. CDR3 length equals 15 residues. CDR1 and CDR2 from the germline V gene are SGHAT and FQDESV (reference sequence). The CDR3 bases are TGTGCCAGCAGCGGCAGGACTAGCGGGACCTACGAGCAGTACTTC. This codes for CASSGRTSGTYEQYF.

V and J are TRBV2 and TRBJ2-5, with 11 bases identical to TRBD2. Germline V gene sequence: CDR1 SNHLY, CDR2 FYNNEI. The CDR3 loop spans 17 amino acids. Trimming took 7 bases from V and 4 from J; bases not matched to a gene: 14. The CDR3 reads CASKRRLAGGLGETQYF. The DNA for the CDR3 is TGTGCCAGCAAACGACGGCTAGCGGGAGGTTTAGGAGAGACCCAGTACTTC.

V usage is TRBV7-2 and J usage is TRBJ1-5, with a weak D call TRBD1 (5 bases). Germline CDR1 reads SGHTA; CDR2 reads FQGNSA. Trimming removed 3 bases from V and 6 bases from J, with 12 bases in between. The CDR3 is 14 residues long. DNA for the CDR3: TGTGCCAGCAGCTTGACAGCCCAAGGTCAGCCCCAGCATTTT. Its translation is CASSLTAQGQPQHF.

The chain is built from TRBV24-1 and TRBJ2-4; D possibly corresponds to TRBD1 (8 bases). Germline loops: CDR1 KGHDR, CDR2 SFDVKD. Trimming removed 3 bases at V and 9 bases at J, with 14 bases between. This CDR3 region has 14 residues. CDR3 DNA: TGTGCCACCAGTGATGGACAGGGAGGGGGCATTCAGTACTTC. It translates to CATSDGQGGGIQYF.

The chain recombines TRBV23-1 with TRBJ2-1; D gene uncertain. TRBV23-1 falls under the ORF class, with uncertain function. V dropped 7 bases and J dropped 6 bases, with 10 bases sitting between them. The CDR3 has 12 amino acids. CDR3 coding DNA: TGCGCCAGCACGTCAGAACGCAATGAGCAGTTCTTC. It encodes CASTSERNEQFF.

The chain couples TRBV6-2 or TRBV6-3 to TRBJ1-1, with D perhaps TRBD1 (5 bases). The V end was cut by 5 bases, the J end by 2 bases, with 18 bases between. The CDR3 is made up of 16 amino acids. Germline assignment: CDR1 MNHEY and CDR2 SVGEGT. Here the CDR3 reads CASSLQGPWTNTEAFF. In nucleotides, the CDR3 is TGTGCCAGCAGTCTCCAGGGCCCTTGGACCAACACTGAAGCTTTCTTT.

The count of this clone is one. This chain uses TRBV29-1 with TRBJ1-3; D gene unclear. Between the trimmed V and J ends, which lost 4 bases and 2 bases, there was a span of 15 bases. In germline, CDR1 is SQVTM, CDR2 ANQGSEA. CDR3 length: 15 residues. As DNA, the CDR3 is TGCAGCGTTGCGGGGATGGCGGGTCCTGGAAACACCATATATTTT. It encodes CSVAGMAGPGNTIYF.

The chain carries TRBV2 and TRBJ2-5; tentatively, D is TRBD1 (5 bases). The CDR3 sequence is 13 residues long. The V end lost 7 bases, the J end lost 3 bases, and 12 bases lay between the germline ends. Germline assignment: CDR1 SNHLY and CDR2 FYNNEI. For the CDR3, the DNA is TGTGCCAGCAAGCCAGACAGAAAAGAGACCCAGTACTTC. Encoded protein: CASKPDRKETQYF.

The chain has TRBV24-1 and TRBJ2-5; 11 positions agree with TRBD1. J lost 7 bases, V lost 5 bases, and 14 bases had no gene match. The CDR3 is made up of 17 amino acids. Germline-derived CDR1 and CDR2 are KGHDR and SFDVKD. In DNA, the CDR3 is TGTGCCACCAGTGGAACCTCGGGTGTGGGGACAGGGGGGACCCAGTACTTC. Translated: CATSGTSGVGTGGTQYF.

J is TRBJ2-5 and V is TRBV24-1, with D possibly matching TRBD2 (6 bases). Germline assignment: CDR1 KGHDR and CDR2 SFDVKD. V lost 4 bases and J lost 7, with 21 bases in between. The CDR3 has 16 amino acids. As DNA, the CDR3 is TGTGCCACCAGTGAGCCCCGACTCGGGAGCGGCGGGACCCAGTACTTC. This encodes CATSEPRLGSGGTQYF.

The chain joins TRBV9 to TRBJ2-7; possible D gene TRBD2, 5 bases. V was pared by 0 bases and J by 11 bases, with 18 bases between. The germline V gene encodes CDR1 SGDLS and CDR2 YYNGEE. The CDR3 has 14 amino acids. CDR3 sequence: CASSVDSSGFEKYF. The CDR3 DNA reads TGTGCCAGCAGCGTAGATAGTTCGGGGTTTGAAAAGTACTTC.

This chain uses TRBV9 with TRBJ2-3; TRBD2 agrees at 10 bases. The germline CDR1 and CDR2 sequences are SGDLS and YYNGEE. This CDR3 contains 17 residues. The V segment lost 2 bases and the J segment 6 bases; nucleotides outside the gene matches: 12. The CDR3 here is CASSVRPLAGVMDTQYF. The CDR3 DNA reads as TGTGCCAGCAGCGTTCGCCCCCTAGCGGGAGTAATGGATACGCAGTATTTT.